This TCR beta chain was identified during a study of blood T cells in healthy people across ages. The CDR3 length is 14 residues. Germline V gives CDR1 SGHRS, CDR2 YFSETQ. V was trimmed by 4 bases and J by 7 bases, leaving 18 bases between them. A second roughly 6 to 12 cycle PCR used barcoded and J-beta primers. TCRdb analysed the 5' RACE reads with MiXCR anew, one entry per CDR3 protein. The sample carries about 780,000 distinct CDR3 sequences, around 50% recorded once. Material: blood. This chain joins TRBV5-1 and TRBJ2-7; perhaps D is TRBD1 or TRBD2 (5 bases each). The source is a man of 80 years or more in good health. Here the CDR3 DNA reads TGCGCCAGCAGCCTCGGGACCCCGGACAATGAGCAGTACTTC. Translated: CASSLGTPDNEQYF.